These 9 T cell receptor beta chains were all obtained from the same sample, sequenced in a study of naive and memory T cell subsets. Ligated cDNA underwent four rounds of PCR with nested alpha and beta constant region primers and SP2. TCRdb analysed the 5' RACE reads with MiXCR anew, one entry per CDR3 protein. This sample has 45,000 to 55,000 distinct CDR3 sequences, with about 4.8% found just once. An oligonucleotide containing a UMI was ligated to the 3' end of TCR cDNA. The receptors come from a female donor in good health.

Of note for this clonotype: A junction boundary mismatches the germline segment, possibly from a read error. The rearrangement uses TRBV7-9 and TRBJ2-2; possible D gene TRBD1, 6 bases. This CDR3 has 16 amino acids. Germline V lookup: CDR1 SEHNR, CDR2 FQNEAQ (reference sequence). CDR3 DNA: TGTGCCAGCAGCTCCGGACAGACTCGGGACCCCGGGGAGCCGTTTTTT. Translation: CASSSGQTRDPGEPFF.

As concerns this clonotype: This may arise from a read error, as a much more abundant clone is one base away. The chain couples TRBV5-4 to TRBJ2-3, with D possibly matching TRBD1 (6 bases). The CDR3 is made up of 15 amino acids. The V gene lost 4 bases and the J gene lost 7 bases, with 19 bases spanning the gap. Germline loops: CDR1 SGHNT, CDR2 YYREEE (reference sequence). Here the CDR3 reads CASSVAGEGGHTQYF. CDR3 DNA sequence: TGTGCCAGCAGCGTTGCAGGGGAAGGCGGTCATACGCAGTATTTT.

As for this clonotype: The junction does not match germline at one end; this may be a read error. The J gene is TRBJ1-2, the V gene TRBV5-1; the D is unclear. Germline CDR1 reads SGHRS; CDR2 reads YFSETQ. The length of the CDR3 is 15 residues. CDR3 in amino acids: CASSWAGVNNYGDTF. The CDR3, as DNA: TGCGCCAGCAGCTGGGCCGGAGTAAATAACTATGGCGACACCTTC.

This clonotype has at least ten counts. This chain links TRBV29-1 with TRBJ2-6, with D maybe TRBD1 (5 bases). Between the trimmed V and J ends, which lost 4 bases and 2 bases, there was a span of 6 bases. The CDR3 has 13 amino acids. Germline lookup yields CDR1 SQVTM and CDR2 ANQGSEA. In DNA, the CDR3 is TGCAGCGTTGGGACAACTGGGGCCAACGTCCTGACTTTC. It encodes CSVGTTGANVLTF.

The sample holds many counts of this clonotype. This chain's CDR3 is CASSESKGSNTEAFF. The CDR3 DNA reads as TGTGCCAGCAGTGAATCTAAGGGGTCGAACACTGAAGCTTTCTTT. The chain employs TRBV25-1 and TRBJ1-1, with D perhaps TRBD1 (5 bases). Germline V gene lookup returns CDR1 MGHDK and CDR2 SYGVNS. There are 15 residues in the CDR3. Trimming removed 1 base from V and 1 base from J, with 10 bases in between.

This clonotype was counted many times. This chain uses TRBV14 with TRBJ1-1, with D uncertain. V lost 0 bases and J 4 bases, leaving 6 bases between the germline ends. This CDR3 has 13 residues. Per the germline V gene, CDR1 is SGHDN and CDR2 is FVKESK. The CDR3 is CASSQESGTEAFF. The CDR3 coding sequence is TGTGCCAGCAGCCAAGAGAGTGGCACTGAAGCTTTCTTT. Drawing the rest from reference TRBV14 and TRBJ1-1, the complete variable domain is EAGVTQFPSHSVIEKGQTVTLRCDPISGHDNLYWYRRVMGKEIKFLLHFVKESKQDESGMPNNRFLAERTGGTYSTLKVQPAELEDSGVYFCASSQESGTEAFFGQGTRLTVV.

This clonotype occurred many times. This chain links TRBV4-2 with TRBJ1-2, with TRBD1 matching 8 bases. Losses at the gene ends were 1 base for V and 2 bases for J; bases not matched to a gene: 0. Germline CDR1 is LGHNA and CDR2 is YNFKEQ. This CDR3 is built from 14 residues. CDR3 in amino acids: CASSQGTGNYGYTF. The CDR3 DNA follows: TGTGCCAGCAGCCAAGGGACAGGGAACTATGGCTACACCTTC.

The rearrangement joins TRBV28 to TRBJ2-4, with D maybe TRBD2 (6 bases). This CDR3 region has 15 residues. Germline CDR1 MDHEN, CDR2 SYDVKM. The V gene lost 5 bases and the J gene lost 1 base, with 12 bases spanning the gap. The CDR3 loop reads CASSPPGAAKNIQYF. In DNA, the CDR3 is TGTGCCAGCAGTCCCCCGGGAGCGGCCAAAAACATTCAGTACTTC.

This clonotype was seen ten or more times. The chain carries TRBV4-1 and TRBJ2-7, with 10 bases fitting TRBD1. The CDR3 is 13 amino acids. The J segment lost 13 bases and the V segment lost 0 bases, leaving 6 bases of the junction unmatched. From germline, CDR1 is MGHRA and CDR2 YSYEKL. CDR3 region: CASSQDPDRGRYF. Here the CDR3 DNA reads TGCGCCAGCAGCCAAGATCCCGACAGGGGGCGATACTTC.